Listed below are T cell receptor beta chains from one sample, sequenced in a study of T cells in localized non-small cell lung cancer. Clones were sequenced by immunoSEQ multiplex PCR, and TCRdb holds only the in-frame ones, with some missing. The data show 13,000 or so clones, roughly 84% seen once. The material was peripheral blood, obtained before any cancer treatment. The receptor source for this set is a male donor older than 55 with stage I squamous cell lung carcinoma. The CDR3 runs from the conserved cysteine through the conserved F or W. Fields, in order: CDR3 length, J gene, D gene, clone size, V gene, CDR3 protein, CDR3 DNA. The D gene is left open where the match is weak. Clone size is stated in some rows and not others, as once, few, many or a class when expanded.

14	TRBJ1-5	-	once	TRBV25-1	CASAGGDSNQPQHF	TGTGCCAGCGCGGGTGGAGATAGCAATCAGCCCCAGCATTTT
16	TRBJ2-1	TRBD2	once	TRBV9	CASSGDLAGGDNEQFF	TGTGCCAGCAGCGGGGATCTAGCGGGTGGTGACAATGAACAGTTCTTC
15	TRBJ2-1	-	-	TRBV10-3	CAISGDSWEINEQFF	TGTGCCATCAGTGGGGACTCCTGGGAGATAAATGAGCAGTTCTTC
13	TRBJ1-2	TRBD1	-	TRBV10-3	CAINEGQLYGYTF	TGTGCCATCAACGAGGGACAGCTCTATGGCTACACCTTC
15	TRBJ2-2	-	few	TRBV7-9	CASSLSDLNTGELFF	TGTGCCAGCAGCCTGTCGGACCTTAACACCGGGGAGCTGTTTTTT
16	TRBJ1-1	TRBD1	-	TRBV19	CASSKDRGPLNTEAFF	TGTGCCAGTAGTAAGGACAGGGGGCCCCTGAACACTGAAGCTTTCTTT
14	TRBJ2-7	-	once	TRBV30	CAWSVRRSSYEQYF	TGTGCCTGGAGTGTACGAAGGTCCTCCTACGAGCAGTACTTC
16	TRBJ2-3	TRBD2	-	TRBV28	CASSSPSGVGLDTQYF	TGTGCCAGCAGTTCCCCTAGCGGAGTGGGGCTGGATACGCAGTATTTT
8	TRBJ1-1	-	-	TRBV20-1	CSAAVAFF	TGCAGTGCTGCTGTGGCTTTCTTT
19	TRBJ2-1	TRBD2	-	TRBV5-1	CASSSLPVASGSSYNEQFF	TGCGCCAGCAGCTCATTACCGGTCGCTAGCGGAAGCTCCTACAATGAGCAGTTCTTC
15	TRBJ2-1	-	-	TRBV11-1	CASSLDVGTNNEQFF	TGTGCCAGCAGCTTAGATGTGGGGACCAACAATGAGCAGTTCTTC
18	TRBJ2-7	-	-	TRBV5-1	CASSKLGVQALASDEQYF	TGCGCCAGCAGCAAATTAGGCGTACAGGCTTTAGCGAGTGACGAGCAGTACTTC
17	TRBJ1-3	-	-	TRBV4-1	CASSQSGHSAPGNTIYF	TGCGCCAGCAGCCAATCAGGACACTCAGCACCTGGAAACACCATATATTTT
15	TRBJ1-1	-	-	TRBV6-1	CASSDGGGINTEAFF	TGTGCCAGCAGTGACGGTGGAGGAATAAACACTGAAGCTTTCTTT
15	TRBJ2-1	TRBD2	-	TRBV7-9	CASISSGRKGNEQFF	TGTGCCAGCATCTCTAGCGGGAGGAAGGGTAATGAGCAGTTCTTC
14	TRBJ1-1	-	-	TRBV6-1	CASRKDSSYTEAFF	TGTGCCAGCAGAAAGGACAGCTCTTACACTGAAGCTTTCTTT
13	TRBJ2-2	-	-	TRBV15	CATRGQATGELFF	TGTGCCACCCGGGGGCAGGCGACCGGGGAGCTGTTTTTT
14	TRBJ1-3	-	-	TRBV7-9	CASSLGNSGNTIYF	TGTGCCAGCAGCTTAGGCAACTCTGGAAACACCATATATTTT
11	TRBJ2-1	-	-	TRBV20-1	CSARGGDEQFF	TGCAGTGCTAGAGGAGGGGATGAGCAGTTCTTC
14	TRBJ2-7	-	once	TRBV5-5	CASRSPGRSYEQYF	TGTGCCAGCAGGTCTCCGGGACGGTCCTACGAGCAGTACTTC
15	TRBJ1-5	-	-	TRBV2	CASSEREYSNQPQHF	TGTGCCAGCAGTGAAAGGGAGTATAGCAATCAGCCCCAGCATTTT
16	TRBJ1-6	TRBD1	-	TRBV6-5	CASSYSEGQRSSPLHF	TGTGCCAGCAGTTACTCCGAGGGACAGAGAAGTTCACCCCTCCACTTT
16	TRBJ2-1	TRBD2	-	TRBV5-4	CASSLGGRNSYNEQFF	TGTGCCAGCAGCCTGGGAGGGAGAAACTCCTACAATGAGCAGTTCTTC
12	TRBJ2-7	-	-	TRBV5-1	CASSFPSGEQYF	TGCGCCAGCAGCTTCCCCTCGGGGGAGCAGTACTTC
14	TRBJ1-2	TRBD1	once	TRBV11-2	CASSFRGQERGYTF	TGTGCCAGCAGCTTCAGGGGGCAGGAACGTGGCTACACCTTC
13	TRBJ2-2	TRBD2	-	TRBV10-3	CAIGGVNTGELFF	TGTGCCATCGGGGGGGTTAACACCGGGGAGCTGTTTTTT
13	TRBJ1-5	-	-	TRBV5-1	CASSLAGIEPQHF	TGCGCCAGCAGCTTGGCCGGGATCGAGCCCCAGCATTTT
11	TRBJ2-7	-	few	TRBV27	CASGSTYEQYF	TGTGCCAGCGGGAGTACTTACGAGCAGTACTTC
14	TRBJ2-1	-	-	TRBV5-4	CASSLRLSYNEQFF	TGTGCCAGCAGCTTGAGACTATCCTACAATGAGCAGTTCTTC
12	TRBJ2-5	-	-	TRBV6-1	CASRGGQETQYF	TGTGCCAGCAGAGGCGGCCAAGAGACCCAGTACTTC
13	TRBJ2-2	-	-	TRBV30	CAWSGWGTGELFF	TGTGCCTGGAGTGGCTGGGGCACCGGGGAGCTGTTTTTT
13	TRBJ2-1	-	-	TRBV10-1	CASSESGLNEQFF	TGCGCCAGCAGTGAGTCTGGACTGAATGAGCAGTTCTTC
16	TRBJ2-7	-	-	TRBV4-1	CASSQEGQGGSYEQYF	TGCGCCAGCAGCCAAGAAGGGCAGGGAGGCTCCTACGAGCAGTACTTC
11	TRBJ2-3	-	-	TRBV10-3	CATAEGAAQYF	TGTGCCACGGCTGAGGGTGCGGCGCAGTATTTT
15	TRBJ2-1	-	-	TRBV9	CASSWDVSSYNEQFF	TGTGCCAGCAGTTGGGACGTTAGCTCCTACAATGAGCAGTTCTTC
13	TRBJ2-5	TRBD1	-	TRBV2	CASSRGLQETQYF	TGTGCCAGCAGTAGGGGGCTACAAGAGACCCAGTACTTC
14	TRBJ1-5	TRBD1	-	TRBV10-3	CAIRDDRGGQPQHF	TGTGCCATCAGGGACGACAGGGGGGGCCAGCCCCAGCATTTT
14	TRBJ2-1	-	-	TRBV4-1	CASSQILTDNEQFF	TGCGCCAGCAGCCAAATTCTCACGGACAATGAGCAGTTCTTC
14	TRBJ2-5	-	-	TRBV5-4	CASSPPGMFKTQYF	TGTGCCAGCAGCCCGCCCGGGATGTTCAAGACCCAGTACTTC
12	TRBJ2-2	-	-	TRBV4-1	CASRPGLGELFF	TGCGCCAGCAGGCCGGGTCTAGGGGAGCTGTTTTTT
13	TRBJ1-1	-	-	TRBV7-9	CASSSSGNTEAFF	TGTGCCAGCAGTTCTTCCGGGAACACTGAAGCTTTCTTT
14	TRBJ2-7	-	-	TRBV5-1	CASSLETGPYEQYF	TGCGCCAGCAGCTTGGAGACAGGTCCCTACGAGCAGTACTTC
14	TRBJ1-4	-	-	TRBV27	CASSFSQGGEKLFF	TGTGCCAGCAGTTTTAGTCAGGGCGGTGAAAAACTGTTTTTT
17	TRBJ2-5	TRBD2	-	TRBV5-1	CASSPTSGREKAETQYF	TGCGCCAGCAGCCCCACCTCCGGGCGGGAGAAGGCTGAGACCCAGTACTTC